Listed below are T cell receptor beta chains from one sample, sequenced in a study of cytomegalovirus exposure and HLA in healthy donors. Data came from immunoSEQ multiplex PCR; TCRdb stores just in-frame clones and leaves some out. The sample includes about 140,000 clones, about 75% seen only once; the top ten take roughly 12%. The sequenced sample was PBMCs. The receptors originated from a man between 18 and 29 years old in good health and CMV-seropositive. CDR3s include the opening cysteine and the closing phenylalanine or tryptophan. The D gene is left open where the match is weak. Size values are once, few and many counts, or a class for expanded clones, and some rows have none.

V gene: TRBV4-1
clone size: NA
J gene: TRBJ2-7
D gene: TRBD2
CDR3 DNA: TGCGCCAGCAGCCGAGTACTAGCGGGAGGGGACGGGCAGTACTTC
CDR3 protein: CASSRVLAGGDGQYF

V gene: TRBV19
clone size: few
J gene: TRBJ2-5
D gene: NA
CDR3 DNA: TGTGCCAGTAGTATGGCCGGGTACGAGACCCAGTACTTC
CDR3 protein: CASSMAGYETQYF

V gene: TRBV6-5
clone size: NA
J gene: TRBJ1-2
D gene: NA
CDR3 DNA: TGTGCCAGCAGACCACAGGGTAGGAAGGATGGCTACACCTTC
CDR3 protein: CASRPQGRKDGYTF

V gene: TRBV11-2
clone size: once
J gene: TRBJ2-2
D gene: NA
CDR3 DNA: TGTGCCAGCAGCCATATCGGGAGCGGGGAGCTGTTTTTT
CDR3 protein: CASSHIGSGELFF

V gene: TRBV6-6
clone size: once
J gene: TRBJ1-1
D gene: NA
CDR3 DNA: TGTGCCAGCAGTTACAGGAGGAAAGCTTTCTTT
CDR3 protein: CASSYRRKAFF

V gene: TRBV27
clone size: NA
J gene: TRBJ2-5
D gene: TRBD1
CDR3 DNA: TGTGCCAGCAGTTCGGGACAGCCACTTCAAGAGACCCAGTACTTC
CDR3 protein: CASSSGQPLQETQYF

V gene: TRBV28
clone size: NA
J gene: TRBJ2-7
D gene: NA
CDR3 DNA: TGTGCCAGCAGTTTATCATTAGCGAGCCCCTACGAGCAGTACTTC
CDR3 protein: CASSLSLASPYEQYF

V gene: TRBV5-1
clone size: once
J gene: TRBJ2-7
D gene: NA
CDR3 DNA: TGCGCCAGCAGTTTTCAATGGGAGCGTCCGGACGAGCAGTACTTC
CDR3 protein: CASSFQWERPDEQYF

V gene: TRBV5-3
clone size: few
J gene: TRBJ1-5
D gene: NA
CDR3 DNA: TGTGCCAGAAGCTTGCCCCGGACAGCTTATAGCAATCAGCCCCAGCATTTT
CDR3 protein: CARSLPRTAYSNQPQHF

V gene: TRBV7-2
clone size: few
J gene: TRBJ1-2
D gene: NA
CDR3 DNA: TGTGCCAGCAGCCCCTTGCGGGGGTCCTATGGCTACACCTTC
CDR3 protein: CASSPLRGSYGYTF

V gene: TRBV15
clone size: once
J gene: TRBJ2-7
D gene: NA
CDR3 DNA: TGTGCCACCAGCAGAGATCTACTAGCTGTTGACGAGCAGTACTTC
CDR3 protein: CATSRDLLAVDEQYF

V gene: TRBV5-1
clone size: NA
J gene: TRBJ2-3
D gene: NA
CDR3 DNA: TGCGCCAGCAGCTTGCCTCTAGCGCCGACGGCAGATACGCAGTATTTT
CDR3 protein: CASSLPLAPTADTQYF

V gene: TRBV19
clone size: NA
J gene: TRBJ2-3
D gene: TRBD2
CDR3 DNA: TGTGCCAGTAGTGAGCGGGAGGGCTATCAGACAGATACGCAGTATTTT
CDR3 protein: CASSEREGYQTDTQYF

V gene: TRBV19
clone size: NA
J gene: TRBJ1-5
D gene: NA
CDR3 DNA: TGTGCCAGTACCGAAAATAGCAATCAGCCCCAGCACTTT
CDR3 protein: CASTENSNQPQHF

V gene: TRBV4-2
clone size: NA
J gene: TRBJ1-1
D gene: TRBD1
CDR3 DNA: TGTGCCAGCAGCCAAGTGGGGCAGGGGGCCACTGAAGCTTTCTTT
CDR3 protein: CASSQVGQGATEAFF

V gene: TRBV5-1
clone size: NA
J gene: TRBJ2-4
D gene: NA
CDR3 DNA: TGCGCCAGCAGCTTGGCTGCAGTCCTAGCCAAAAACATTCAGTACTTC
CDR3 protein: CASSLAAVLAKNIQYF

V gene: TRBV5-4
clone size: NA
J gene: TRBJ2-7
D gene: TRBD2
CDR3 DNA: TGTGCCAGCAGCCCGACTAGCGGGAGTATTTACGAGCAGTACTTC
CDR3 protein: CASSPTSGSIYEQYF

V gene: TRBV25-1
clone size: NA
J gene: TRBJ2-3
D gene: NA
CDR3 DNA: TGTGCCAGCAGTGAGCGGGCCTCCGGTGGGTCAGATACGCAGTATTTT
CDR3 protein: CASSERASGGSDTQYF

V gene: TRBV19
clone size: NA
J gene: TRBJ2-1
D gene: TRBD2
CDR3 DNA: TGTGCCAGTAGCCCAGCGGGAGGGCGTTCTGCTGAGCAGTTCTTC
CDR3 protein: CASSPAGGRSAEQFF

V gene: TRBV7-9
clone size: NA
J gene: TRBJ2-7
D gene: NA
CDR3 DNA: TGTGCCAGCAGCCAAGCGACGGGAGCCGGTTGTGAGCAGTACTTC
CDR3 protein: CASSQATGAGCEQYF

V gene: TRBV5-1
clone size: once
J gene: TRBJ1-5
D gene: NA
CDR3 DNA: TGCGCCAGCAGCTTGGCCGGGACTGAGAATCAGCCCCAGCATTTT
CDR3 protein: CASSLAGTENQPQHF

V gene: TRBV7-2
clone size: NA
J gene: TRBJ2-7
D gene: NA
CDR3 DNA: TGTGCCAGCAGCTTGCTTCAAGGGGTTGGTATAGACGAGCAGTACTTC
CDR3 protein: CASSLLQGVGIDEQYF

V gene: TRBV4-1
clone size: many
J gene: TRBJ2-1
D gene: TRBD2
CDR3 DNA: TGCGCCAGCAGCCAAGATCTTTTTGGACTAGCGGGACCCACTCGGCAGTTCTTC
CDR3 protein: CASSQDLFGLAGPTRQFF

V gene: TRBV10-1
clone size: NA
J gene: TRBJ2-7
D gene: TRBD1
CDR3 DNA: TGCGCCAGCAGTGACCGCCGGGACAGCGAGCAGTACTTC
CDR3 protein: CASSDRRDSEQYF

V gene: TRBV27
clone size: once
J gene: TRBJ2-1
D gene: NA
CDR3 DNA: TGTGCCAGCAGGATCGGGAGCTCCTACAATGAGCAGTTCTTC
CDR3 protein: CASRIGSSYNEQFF

V gene: TRBV29-1
clone size: NA
J gene: TRBJ2-7
D gene: TRBD1
CDR3 DNA: TGCAGCGTTTCCTCCACAGGGGGCGGCGAGCAGTACTTC
CDR3 protein: CSVSSTGGGEQYF

V gene: TRBV30
clone size: NA
J gene: TRBJ1-2
D gene: NA
CDR3 DNA: TGTGCCTGGAGTGTACATAAAGCTAACTATGGCTACACCTTC
CDR3 protein: CAWSVHKANYGYTF

V gene: TRBV9
clone size: NA
J gene: TRBJ2-7
D gene: NA
CDR3 DNA: TGTGCCAGCAGCGTAGGTTCCCGCTACGAGCAGTACTTC
CDR3 protein: CASSVGSRYEQYF

V gene: TRBV19
clone size: few
J gene: TRBJ1-1
D gene: NA
CDR3 DNA: TGTGCCAGTAAAGAGAGCTACACTGAAGCTTTCTTT
CDR3 protein: CASKESYTEAFF

V gene: TRBV27
clone size: NA
J gene: TRBJ2-3
D gene: TRBD2
CDR3 DNA: TGTGCCAGCAGTTTTTATATTAGCGGACTAGCGGGAGGACCCGAAGATACGCAGTATTTT
CDR3 protein: CASSFYISGLAGGPEDTQYF

V gene: TRBV19
clone size: few
J gene: TRBJ2-1
D gene: TRBD2
CDR3 DNA: TGTGCCACCTCCTGGAGGGGAGGGAGTGAGCAGTTCTTC
CDR3 protein: CATSWRGGSEQFF

V gene: TRBV6-1
clone size: NA
J gene: TRBJ2-7
D gene: NA
CDR3 DNA: TGTGCCAGCAGTGAAGTACTCGCCTACGAGCAGTACTTC
CDR3 protein: CASSEVLAYEQYF

V gene: TRBV7-5
clone size: NA
J gene: TRBJ2-2
D gene: NA
CDR3 DNA: TGTGCCAGAAGTTCCGGGACAGGGATTCACGGGGAGCTGTTTTTT
CDR3 protein: CARSSGTGIHGELFF

V gene: TRBV18
clone size: NA
J gene: TRBJ1-1
D gene: NA
CDR3 DNA: TGTGCCAGCTCCGCTGACAGCTACACTGAAGCTTTCTTT
CDR3 protein: CASSADSYTEAFF

V gene: TRBV5-1
clone size: NA
J gene: TRBJ2-6
D gene: NA
CDR3 DNA: TGCGCCAGCAGCTTGCTATACCCTGGGGCCAACGTCCTGACTTTC
CDR3 protein: CASSLLYPGANVLTF

V gene: TRBV28
clone size: NA
J gene: TRBJ2-5
D gene: TRBD2
CDR3 DNA: TGTGCCAGCAGTTCCTTAGCGGGAGCGGCGGAGACCCAGTACTTC
CDR3 protein: CASSSLAGAAETQYF

V gene: TRBV11-3
clone size: NA
J gene: TRBJ2-1
D gene: TRBD2
CDR3 DNA: TGTGCCAGCAGCCCGGGACTAGCGGGTGAATATGAGCAGTTCTTC
CDR3 protein: CASSPGLAGEYEQFF

V gene: TRBV11-3
clone size: once
J gene: TRBJ2-7
D gene: NA
CDR3 DNA: TGTGCCAGCAGCTTAGGCGGCACGAGCTCCTACGAGCAGTACTTC
CDR3 protein: CASSLGGTSSYEQYF

V gene: TRBV27
clone size: few
J gene: TRBJ2-1
D gene: NA
CDR3 DNA: TGTGCCAGCAGTTCCCCCCGGCGGAGCTCCTACAATGAGCAGTTCTTC
CDR3 protein: CASSSPRRSSYNEQFF

V gene: TRBV25-1
clone size: NA
J gene: TRBJ2-3
D gene: NA
CDR3 DNA: TGTGCCAGCAGTACCGGGACTGCAGGCACAGATACGCAGTATTTT
CDR3 protein: CASSTGTAGTDTQYF

V gene: TRBV19
clone size: NA
J gene: TRBJ2-7
D gene: TRBD1
CDR3 DNA: TGTGCCAGTAGTGAGTTTGGGACAGGGGGCTCCTACGAGCAGTACTTC
CDR3 protein: CASSEFGTGGSYEQYF

V gene: TRBV21-1
clone size: NA
J gene: TRBJ1-4
D gene: NA
CDR3 DNA: TGTGCCAGCCCCGCGGCGGCAACTAATGAAAAACTGTTTTTT
CDR3 protein: CASPAAATNEKLFF

V gene: TRBV27
clone size: NA
J gene: TRBJ1-5
D gene: NA
CDR3 DNA: TGTGCCAGCAGTTTCACAGGGCGAGGGCCAAATCAGCCCCAGCATTTT
CDR3 protein: CASSFTGRGPNQPQHF

V gene: TRBV18
clone size: NA
J gene: TRBJ2-6
D gene: NA
CDR3 DNA: TGTGCCAGCTCACCGAGTGGTATCTCTGGGGCCAACGTCCTGACTTTC
CDR3 protein: CASSPSGISGANVLTF

V gene: TRBV28
clone size: few
J gene: TRBJ2-7
D gene: TRBD1
CDR3 DNA: TGTTCCAGCAGTTCGAGGGACAGGGGGTGGTACGAGCAGTACTTC
CDR3 protein: CSSSSRDRGWYEQYF

V gene: TRBV6-1
clone size: NA
J gene: TRBJ1-2
D gene: TRBD1
CDR3 DNA: TGTGCCAGCAGTGGAAAGACAGGGGGCTATGGCTACACCTTC
CDR3 protein: CASSGKTGGYGYTF

V gene: TRBV18
clone size: few
J gene: TRBJ1-2
D gene: TRBD1
CDR3 DNA: TGTGCCAGCTCGAATGTCGGGACAGGGGTCTATGGCTACACCTTC
CDR3 protein: CASSNVGTGVYGYTF

V gene: TRBV27
clone size: NA
J gene: TRBJ2-7
D gene: TRBD2
CDR3 DNA: TGTGCCAGCAGTTTCTCTAACGGCCCGCGGACTAGCGGGAAATACTACGAGCAGTACTTC
CDR3 protein: CASSFSNGPRTSGKYYEQYF

V gene: TRBV27
clone size: NA
J gene: TRBJ1-3
D gene: NA
CDR3 DNA: TGTGCCAGCAGTCCTTCGACAGTACTCGCATCAGGAAACACCATATATTTT
CDR3 protein: CASSPSTVLASGNTIYF

V gene: TRBV2
clone size: NA
J gene: TRBJ2-5
D gene: TRBD1
CDR3 DNA: TGTGCCAGGACGGGACAGGGGGCCCAGTTAGCCCAGTACTTC
CDR3 protein: CARTGQGAQLAQYF

V gene: TRBV10-3
clone size: NA
J gene: TRBJ2-1
D gene: TRBD2
CDR3 DNA: TGTGCCATCAGCCAACTACAAAATGGACTAGCGGGAGGAAGGAATGAGCAGTTCTTC
CDR3 protein: CAISQLQNGLAGGRNEQFF

V gene: TRBV7-9
clone size: NA
J gene: TRBJ2-2
D gene: TRBD1
CDR3 DNA: TGTGCCAGCAGCCCGGCCTCCGGGACAGGGATCACCGGGGAGCTGTTTTTT
CDR3 protein: CASSPASGTGITGELFF

V gene: TRBV13
clone size: few
J gene: TRBJ2-1
D gene: TRBD2
CDR3 DNA: TGTGCCAGCAGCTCCTTGACTAGCGGGAGCTCCTACAATGAGCAGTTCTTC
CDR3 protein: CASSSLTSGSSYNEQFF

V gene: TRBV7-9
clone size: few
J gene: TRBJ2-7
D gene: TRBD1
CDR3 DNA: TGTGCCAGCAGAACGATAGGGACAGGACCCTACGAGCAGTACTTC
CDR3 protein: CASRTIGTGPYEQYF

V gene: TRBV27
clone size: NA
J gene: TRBJ2-1
D gene: NA
CDR3 DNA: TGTGCCAGTAGTAACAGATGGGAGCAGTTCTTC
CDR3 protein: CASSNRWEQFF

V gene: TRBV4-1
clone size: NA
J gene: TRBJ1-5
D gene: TRBD1
CDR3 DNA: TGCGCCAGCAGCCACACCGGGACAGGGGTTAGTAATCAGCCCCAGCATTTT
CDR3 protein: CASSHTGTGVSNQPQHF